Presented here are 21 T cell receptor beta chains from one specimen sequenced in a study of T cell responses to AZD1222 COVID-19 vaccine. Here immunoSEQ multiplex PCR was the method, and the copy in TCRdb shows in-frame clones only, minus some. The repertoire has about 110,000 clones, roughly nine tenths of them found once; the top ten carry about 3.3%. This specimen consisted of peripheral blood, obtained on day 0 of MenACWY control vaccination. Receptors originate from an adult in good health.

This clone was seen once. The rearrangement uses TRBV27 and TRBJ1-1; D is unclear. The germline gives CDR1 MNHEY, CDR2 SMNVEV (reference sequence). The V end was cut by 2 bases, the J end by 1 base, with 8 bases between. The CDR3 length is 14 residues. The CDR3 DNA reads TGTGCCAGCAGTTTAGGTCCGGAGAACACTGAAGCTTTCTTT. Amino acids: CASSLGPENTEAFF.

J is TRBJ1-1 and V is TRBV18; D ambiguous. CDR1 and CDR2 (germline): KGHSH, LQKENI. Trimming cost V 8 bases and J 1 base, with 11 bases left between them. This CDR3 comprises 13 residues. The CDR3 nucleotides read TGTGCCAGCGCCTTCATACGGAACACTGAAGCTTTCTTT. Translated: CASAFIRNTEAFF.

This clone was seen a single time. V is TRBV5-1 and J is TRBJ1-1, with 8 bases identical to TRBD1. The length of the CDR3 is 14 residues. Germline V lookup: CDR1 SGHRS, CDR2 YFSETQ. V gave up 3 bases and J gave up 1 base; unmatched junction bases: 2. The CDR3 nucleotides are TGCGCCAGCAGCTATGGACAGGGGAACACTGAAGCTTTCTTT. This translates into CASSYGQGNTEAFF.

The V and J genes are TRBV2 and TRBJ2-1; 8 bases agree with TRBD2. Germline-derived CDR1 and CDR2 are SNHLY and FYNNEI. There are 17 residues in the CDR3. Trimming took 0 bases from V and 2 from J; bases not matched to a gene: 6. The CDR3 nucleotides read TGTGCCAGCAGTGAAGCCCCGGCGGGGGGCCCCTACAATGAGCAGTTCTTC. Encoded protein: CASSEAPAGGPYNEQFF.

This clone showed up just a few times. The V and J genes are TRBV7-6 and TRBJ2-7; the D is unclear. The CDR3 runs 13 residues. Germline lookup yields CDR1 SGHVS and CDR2 FNYEAQ. With 2 bases removed from V and 3 bases from J, the gap between germline ends came to 8 bases. The CDR3 is CASSLSAVYEQYF. CDR3 nucleotides: TGTGCCAGCAGCTTAAGTGCCGTCTACGAGCAGTACTTC.

The J gene is TRBJ1-2, the V gene TRBV28; D unclear. V shed 5 bases and J shed 0 bases, with 13 bases lying between them. The CDR3 is made up of 15 amino acids. Germline V lookup: CDR1 MDHEN, CDR2 SYDVKM. This CDR3 reads CASSTLESPNYGYTF. CDR3 sequence (DNA): TGTGCCAGCAGTACACTCGAGTCGCCTAACTATGGCTACACCTTC.

The chain combines TRBV9 with TRBJ1-6; 12 bases fit TRBD1. V gave up 4 bases and J gave up 10 bases; unmatched junction bases: 9. CDR3 size: 16 residues. Germline CDR1 and CDR2: SGDLS and YYNGEE. CDR3 DNA sequence: TGTGCCAGCAGCTTTAGCGGGACAGGGGGCCAATCACCCCTCCACTTT. Translation: CASSFSGTGGQSPLHF.

The chain is built from TRBV12-3 or TRBV12-4 and TRBJ1-2, with TRBD1 as a possible D gene (5 bases). The CDR3 totals 13 residues. V lost 1 base, J lost 6 bases, and 9 bases lay in between. This CDR3 is CASSLEGRNGYTF. In DNA, the CDR3 is TGTGCCAGCAGTTTAGAGGGGCGTAATGGCTACACCTTC.

The J gene is TRBJ2-7, the V gene TRBV3-1 (or the pseudogene TRBV3-2); 7 bases fit TRBD1. This CDR3 is built from 14 residues. Germline-derived CDR1 and CDR2 are LGHDT and YNNKEL (reference sequence). V gave up 4 bases and J gave up 3 bases; unmatched junction bases: 6. CDR3 coding DNA: TGTGCCAGCAGCCGCGCGAGGGACAGCTACGAGCAGTACTTC. Residues: CASSRARDSYEQYF.

The V gene is TRBV10-1, the J gene TRBJ1-2, with D maybe TRBD1 (5 bases). The V gene's germline CDR1 is WNHNN and CDR2 SYGVQD (reference sequence). The CDR3 is 15 amino acids. Trimming took off 3 bases at V and 6 bases at J, with 17 bases between the two ends. This chain's CDR3 is CASSESPAGMDGYTF. The CDR3 DNA reads as TGCGCCAGCAGTGAAAGTCCGGCAGGGATGGATGGCTACACCTTC.

The sample holds a few counts of this clone. V and J are TRBV4-2 and TRBJ2-3; 11 bases are shared with TRBD2. The CDR3 is made up of 17 amino acids. V dropped 1 base and J dropped 2; count of bases not matched to a gene: 5. Germline V gene data show CDR1 as LGHNA and CDR2 as YNFKEQ. CDR3 DNA sequence: TGTGCCAGCAGCCAAGTTAGCGGGGGGGCCCCCACAGATACGCAGTATTTT. Protein: CASSQVSGGAPTDTQYF.

V gene TRBV10-3 combines with J gene TRBJ2-7; TRBD1 agrees at 8 bases. The CDR3 totals 15 residues. Germline CDR1 ENHRY, CDR2 SYGVKD. V trimming: 0 bases; J trimming: 4 bases; junction bases outside the gene matches: 5. The DNA for the CDR3 is TGTGCCATCAGTGAGTCCTACAGGGGGGTATACGAGCAGTACTTC. It yields the protein CAISESYRGVYEQYF.

The gene calls are TRBV11-2 and TRBJ2-3; D is tentatively TRBD1 or TRBD2 (5 bases each). The V and J ends lost 5 bases and 5 bases respectively, with 14 bases between them. The CDR3 contains 14 residues. The germline V gene has CDR1 SGHAT and CDR2 FQNNGV. DNA for the CDR3: TGTGCCAGCAGCACATTGGGGGTTGGAGATACGCAGTATTTT. Translated, it gives CASSTLGVGDTQYF.

V gene TRBV6-5 combines with J gene TRBJ1-2; unclear D gene. CDR1 MNHEY and CDR2 SVGAGI come from the germline V gene. CDR3 length equals 13 residues. The ends were cut back, 4 bases at V and 2 bases at J, with 8 bases in the middle. CDR3 sequence (DNA): TGTGCCAGCAGTTCCCCGGGGAACTATGGCTACACCTTC. Protein: CASSSPGNYGYTF.

This chain uses TRBV19 with TRBJ1-5; a possible D gene is TRBD1 (5 bases). Germline CDR1 reads LNHDA; CDR2 reads SQIVND (reference sequence). Deletions cut 3 bases from V and 0 bases from J, with 9 bases between. The CDR3 extends over 15 amino acids. As DNA, the CDR3 is TGTGCCAGTAGTATCCAAGGGACTAGCAATCAGCCCCAGCATTTT. Amino acids: CASSIQGTSNQPQHF.

The rearrangement joins TRBV21-1 to TRBJ2-1; the table gives TRBD1 as D, unverified against the DNA. TRBV21-1 is designated a pseudogene. The CDR3 has 16 amino acids. CDR3 protein: CASSKVRTGDENEQFF. The CDR3 bases are TGTGCCAGCAGCAAAGTGAGGACAGGGGATGAAAATGAGCAGTTCTTC.

The chain carries TRBV5-6 and TRBJ1-3; TRBD1 aligns across 11 bases. CDR1 and CDR2 from the germline V gene are SGHDT and YYEEEE. CDR3 length: 15 residues. The trim removed 4 bases at V and 4 bases at J, leaving 4 bases unmatched. CDR3 sequence (DNA): TGTGCCAGCAGCCGTGGACAGGGGGCCGGAAACACCATATATTTT. The encoded protein is CASSRGQGAGNTIYF.

The rearrangement uses TRBV4-1 and TRBJ1-1; no clear D gene. The germline gives CDR1 MGHRA, CDR2 YSYEKL. Trimming left V 4 bases short and J 1 base short, with 13 bases between. The CDR3 is 15 amino acids. The CDR3 loop is CASSPALTGNTEAFF. The CDR3 DNA reads TGCGCCAGCAGCCCCGCGCTGACGGGGAACACTGAAGCTTTCTTT.

V usage is TRBV10-2 and J usage is TRBJ1-1; D not resolved. The germline V and J ends were trimmed by 9 bases and 5 bases, with 16 bases remaining between them. Germline V gives CDR1 WSHSY, CDR2 SAAADI. This CDR3 contains 13 residues. CDR3 DNA: TGCGCCAGTTGGGATAGGCAGAGTACTGAAGCTTTCTTT. This sequence encodes CASWDRQSTEAFF.

The count of this clone is one. This sample also contains other DNA sequences that code for the same CDR3. The genes are TRBV9 and TRBJ1-3; no reliable D call. Germline V gives CDR1 SGDLS, CDR2 YYNGEE. This CDR3 has 13 amino acids. The V gene lost 2 bases and the J gene lost 4 bases, with 7 bases spanning the gap. CDR3: CASSVGGGNTIYF. CDR3 bases: TGTGCCAGCAGCGTGGGCGGCGGAAACACCATATATTTT.

The genes are TRBV7-2 and TRBJ1-5, with D possibly being TRBD1 (5 bases). Germline CDR1 is SGHTA and CDR2 is FQGNSA. There are 15 residues in the CDR3. V lost 1 base to trimming and J lost 1 base, with 8 bases between them. The CDR3 here is CASSLGRGSNQPQHF. CDR3 DNA sequence: TGTGCCAGCAGCTTAGGAAGGGGAAGCAATCAGCCCCAGCATTTT.